Included here is one T cell receptor beta chain sequence, with context. Its antigen is unknown. This sample stems from a study of T cells in Graves' hyperthyroidism and ophthalmopathy. Study overall: Once the initial diagnosis was made, peripheral blood was obtained before any treatment.

For ophthalmopathy patients, the Clinical Activity Score was at least 3 and the NOSPECS grade at least 4; duration was under 3 months. PBMCs were derived from 7.5 to 10 ml fresh peripheral blood. Authors of the study amplified TCR beta CDR3 regions from RNA transcripts. First-round RT-PCR targeting the TCR CDR3 was performed with the HTBI primer set. TCRdb used MiXCR to reprocess the multiplex PCR reads, holding one entry per CDR3 protein. The table has hundreds of thousands of distinct CDR3 sequences, less than 20% seen once. There are 17 residues in the CDR3. The germline V gene encodes CDR1 SGHTA and CDR2 FQGNSA. Germline trimming cut 5 bases from V and 7 bases from J; bases unmatched to any gene: 9. Study observations and caveats: Before onset, by a median of around six months, the model predicted ophthalmopathy.

The sample consisted of blood. This receptor was obtained from a man aged 35 to 55 with Graves' ophthalmopathy. The V gene is TRBV7-2, the J gene TRBJ2-1; 15 nucleotides align to TRBD2. The CDR3 sequence is CASSPRVGTSGRNEQFF. The CDR3 DNA reads TGTGCCAGCAGCCCAAGGGTTGGGACTAGCGGGAGGAATGAGCAGTTCTTC.